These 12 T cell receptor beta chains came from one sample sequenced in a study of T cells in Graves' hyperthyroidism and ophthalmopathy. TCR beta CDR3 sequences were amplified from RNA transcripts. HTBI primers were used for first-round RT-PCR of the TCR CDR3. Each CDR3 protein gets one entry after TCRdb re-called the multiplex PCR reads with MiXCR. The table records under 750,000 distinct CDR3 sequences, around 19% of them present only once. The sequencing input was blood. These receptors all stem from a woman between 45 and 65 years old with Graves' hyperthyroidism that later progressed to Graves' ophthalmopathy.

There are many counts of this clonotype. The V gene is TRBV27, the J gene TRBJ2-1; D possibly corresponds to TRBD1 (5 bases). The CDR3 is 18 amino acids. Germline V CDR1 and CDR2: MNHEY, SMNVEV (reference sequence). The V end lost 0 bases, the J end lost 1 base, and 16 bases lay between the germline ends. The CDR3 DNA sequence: TGTGCCAGCAGTTTATCGCCCCCCCCAGGGTCTTCCTACAATGAGCAGTTCTTC. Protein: CASSLSPPPGSSYNEQFF.

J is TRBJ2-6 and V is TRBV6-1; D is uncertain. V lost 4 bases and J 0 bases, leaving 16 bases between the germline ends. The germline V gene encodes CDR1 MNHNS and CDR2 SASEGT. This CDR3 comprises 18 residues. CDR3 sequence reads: CASSAVFGRHSGANVLTF. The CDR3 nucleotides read TGTGCCAGCAGTGCCGTATTTGGGCGGCACTCTGGGGCCAACGTCCTGACTTTC.

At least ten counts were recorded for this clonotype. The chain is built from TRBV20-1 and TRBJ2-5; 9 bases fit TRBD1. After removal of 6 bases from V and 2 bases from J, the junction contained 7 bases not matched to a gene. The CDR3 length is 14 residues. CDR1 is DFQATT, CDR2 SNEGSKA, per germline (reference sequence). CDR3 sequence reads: CSASRDRVQETQYF. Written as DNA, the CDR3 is TGCAGTGCAAGCCGGGACAGGGTACAAGAGACCCAGTACTTC.

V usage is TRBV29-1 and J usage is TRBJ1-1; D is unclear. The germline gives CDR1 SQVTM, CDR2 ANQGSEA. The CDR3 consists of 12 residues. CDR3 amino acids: CTARLLNTEAFF. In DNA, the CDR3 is TGCACCGCCCGCTTACTGAACACTGAAGCTTTCTTT.

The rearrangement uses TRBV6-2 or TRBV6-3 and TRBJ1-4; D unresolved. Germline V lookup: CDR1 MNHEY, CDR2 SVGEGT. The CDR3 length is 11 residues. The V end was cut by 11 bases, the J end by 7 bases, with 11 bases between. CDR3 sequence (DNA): TGTGCCTGCGCGGCTCCTGAAAAACTGTTTTTT. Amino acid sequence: CACAAPEKLFF.

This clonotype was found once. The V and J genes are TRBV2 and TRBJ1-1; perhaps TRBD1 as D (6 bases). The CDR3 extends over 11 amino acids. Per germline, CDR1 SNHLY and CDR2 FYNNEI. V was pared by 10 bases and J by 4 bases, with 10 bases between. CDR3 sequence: CATRDITEAFF. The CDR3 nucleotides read TGTGCCACCCGGGACATCACTGAAGCTTTCTTT. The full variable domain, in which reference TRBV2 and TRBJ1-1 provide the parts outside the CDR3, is EPEVTQTPSHQVTQMGQEVILRCVPISNHLYFYWYRQILGQKVEFLVSFYNNEISEKSEIFDDQFSVERPDGSNFTLKIRSTKLEDSAMYFCATRDITEAFFGQGTRLTVV.

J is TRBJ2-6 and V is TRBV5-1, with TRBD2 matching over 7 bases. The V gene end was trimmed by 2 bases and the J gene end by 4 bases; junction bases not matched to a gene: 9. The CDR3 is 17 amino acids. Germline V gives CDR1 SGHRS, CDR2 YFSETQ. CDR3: CASSFGPGGSGANVLTF. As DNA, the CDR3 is TGCGCCAGCAGCTTCGGCCCGGGAGGTTCCGGGGCCAACGTCCTGACTTTC.

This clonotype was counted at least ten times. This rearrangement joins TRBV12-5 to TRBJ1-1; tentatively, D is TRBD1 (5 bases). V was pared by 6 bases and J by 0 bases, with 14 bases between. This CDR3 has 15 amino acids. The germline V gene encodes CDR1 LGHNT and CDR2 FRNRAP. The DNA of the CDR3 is TGTGCTAGTGGGTCAGGGAAAGGGGTGAACACTGAAGCTTTCTTT. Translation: CASGSGKGVNTEAFF.

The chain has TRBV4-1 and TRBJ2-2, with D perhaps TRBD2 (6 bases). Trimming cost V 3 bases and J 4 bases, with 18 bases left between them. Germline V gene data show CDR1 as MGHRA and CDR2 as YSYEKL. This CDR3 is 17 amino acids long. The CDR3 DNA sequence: TGCGCCAGCAGCCAGGATCTAGGCGGGGCGGGCACCGGGGAGCTGTTTTTT. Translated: CASSQDLGGAGTGELFF.

The DNA for the CDR3 is TGTGCCAGCTCAAGAGACAGGGAATACGAGCAGTACTTC. Translation gives CASSRDREYEQYF. The chain recombines TRBV18 with TRBJ2-7, with 7 positions matching TRBD1. V trimming: 5 bases; J trimming: 4 bases; junction bases outside the gene matches: 5. This CDR3 region has 13 residues. Looked up from germline, CDR1 is KGHSH and CDR2 is LQKENI.

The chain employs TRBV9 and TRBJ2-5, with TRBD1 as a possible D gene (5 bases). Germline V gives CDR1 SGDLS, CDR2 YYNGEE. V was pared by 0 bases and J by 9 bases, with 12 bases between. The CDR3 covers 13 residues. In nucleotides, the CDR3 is TGTGCCAGCAGCGTAGGGGGCCAGGCGGCCCAGTACTTC. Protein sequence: CASSVGGQAAQYF.

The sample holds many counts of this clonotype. The CDR3 DNA is TGTGCCAGCAAGGGACAGTTCTTACGGACCCAGTACTTC. Protein product: CASKGQFLRTQYF. The rearrangement uses TRBV2 and TRBJ2-5; 7 bases line up with TRBD1. The CDR3 is 13 residues long. Germline V CDR1 and CDR2: SNHLY, FYNNEI. V dropped 7 bases and J dropped 7; count of bases not matched to a gene: 9.